This T cell receptor (beta chain) was observed in a study of graft-versus-host responses after intestinal transplantation. Study as a whole: Every recipient had anti-thymocyte globulin induction and 2 to 4 years of tacrolimus plus steroids. General study findings and limits: Levels of circulating GvH clones at their peak were associated with early post-transplant HvG declines. Detection of GvH clones occurred in recipient marrow, and some had their first appearance in ileum or blood.

The CDR3 runs 15 residues. Trimming at V came to 5 bases and at J to 4 bases, leaving 6 bases not matched to a gene. Germline CDR1 MNHEY, CDR2 SVGAGI. Comments on this clone: Its antigen is currently unknown.

Generated by immunoSEQ multiplex PCR, the TCRdb table keeps only in-frame clones and is missing some. The data hold some 130,000 clones, with 90% to 95% observed a single time. The chain carries TRBV6-5 and TRBJ2-1; TRBD2 agrees at 9 bases. The sequence derives from a human donor who received an intestinal transplant. Sample: unstimulated CD4+ T cells sorted from spleen or lymph node cells, taken before intestinal transplant. The CDR3 DNA reads TGTGCCAGCAGTGGCGGGACTAGCCCATACAATGAGCAGTTCTTC. It codes for CASSGGTSPYNEQFF.